Detailed here is one T cell receptor (beta chain). Libraries were prepared by immunoSEQ multiplex PCR; TCRdb keeps only in-frame clonotypes and omits some of them. The sample lists some 51,000 clones; around nine tenths were seen once. The sample belongs to a study of blood T cell repertoires in COVID-19. Background on the study: The United States, Italy and Spain supplied acute and convalescent COVID-19 samples.

There are 15 residues in the CDR3. V was shortened by 5 bases and J by 0 bases, with 11 bases between the two germline ends. The germline CDR1 and CDR2 sequences are SGHVS and FQNEAQ. The rearrangement joins TRBV7-8 to TRBJ1-3; D is unresolved. The sequenced sample consisted of peripheral blood. The clonotype was recovered from a middle-aged man with active COVID-19. CDR3 sequence: CASSPTVSSGNTIYF. In nucleotides, the CDR3 is TGTGCCAGCAGCCCCACGGTGAGCTCTGGAAACACCATATATTTT.